This TCR beta chain emerged from a study of identical twins. General observations from the study: Modelling approaches yielded underestimates of out-of-frame TCR alpha sharing between monozygotic twins. The study found excess low generation probability among twin-shared out-of-frame alpha sequences.

About this clonotype: What it recognizes is unknown.

The cDNA had a unique molecular identifier and a template-switch universal primer site. TCRdb analysed the 5' RACE reads with MiXCR anew, one entry per CDR3 protein. The repertoire includes just over 500,000 distinct CDR3 sequences, 20% to 25% of them detected once, and about 0.99% sits in the top ten. These sequences were also reported in another study, on T cells expressing NK-cell markers.

The sequence was obtained from a woman younger than 35 in good health. Sequencing was done on a sample of CD4+ T cells sorted from blood.

The CDR3 region is CASSFGRAKDTQYF. The CDR3 DNA sequence: TGTGCCAGCAGTTTTGGAAGGGCTAAAGATACGCAGTATTTT. The gene calls are TRBV6-5 and TRBJ2-3; unclear D gene. The germline gives CDR1 MNHEY, CDR2 SVGAGI. CDR3 size: 14 residues. Trimming cost V 4 bases and J 5 bases, with 13 bases left between them.